This T cell receptor beta chain was observed in a study of CD8 T cells in Susac syndrome. Study-wide context: Sequencing included Susac syndrome patients, six of them with active disease and roughly eight in remission. Patients with Susac syndrome, at blood draw, were therapy-naive, on corticosteroids, or on intravenous immunoglobulin alone.

The ends were cut back, 4 bases at V and 4 bases at J, with 13 bases in the middle. The CDR3 totals 14 residues. RNA, at about 0.45 to 1 ug, was reverse transcribed with random hexamers. Via MiXCR, TCRdb re-called the immunoSEQ multiplex PCR reads, giving one row per CDR3 protein. The sample carries about 150,000 distinct CDR3 sequences, 85% to 95% recorded once. The sequence came from a human donor with Susac syndrome. The chain joins TRBV23-1 to TRBJ1-1; D call uncertain. TRBV23-1 falls under the ORF class, with uncertain function. Sequencing input: CD4+ T cells from PBMCs. The CDR3 spells CASSPRERSTEAFF. CDR3 DNA: TGCGCCAGCAGTCCCCGAGAAAGGAGCACTGAAGCTTTCTTT.